This T cell receptor (beta chain) was identified in a study of T cell responses to AZD1222 COVID-19 vaccine (dated by TCRdb to about 2021). Background for the entire study: A total of 230 to 250 trial participants underwent TCR sequencing, of whom some 210 received two doses of AZD1222 and 26 received two doses of the MenACWY control vaccine. Trial participants were enrolled by age into subgroups of 18-55, 56-69 and 70-plus years, and approximately 150, 30 and 60 TCR-sequenced participants, respectively, were included in these subgroups.

The CDR3 regions of human TCRbeta chains were subjected to immunosequencing. Turning to the authors' computational methods: Repertoire TCRs were checked for matches against a reference library of SARS-CoV-2-specific TCRs that had been generated using the MIRA antigen-specificity platform. Breadth meant the fraction of unique TCRs that were SARS-CoV-2-associated, whereas depth meant the fraction of total T cells that were SARS-CoV-2-associated. Each spike-specific TCR was assigned to its reactive spike region and to a CD4 or CD8 class using the MIRA data. Log10-transformed breadth and depth values were compared by one-way ANOVA with Sidak's multiple comparisons tests. This immuneACCESS table, as held by TCRdb, lists in-frame sequences with V and J called but not all clones. Of the missing ones, under half trace to an unresolved V gene in checked studies; the others have no known cause. The V and J calls and the clone size are those of that table, but D and trimming were determined from the DNA. This sample holds about 83,000 clones; roughly 90% were observed only once. The ten largest clones capture roughly 4.5% of the sample.

This clone came up once. Its antigen has not been determined. It has no much larger one-base neighbor in the sample; base qualities were not kept. Taken with the paper, the label for time point translates to: baseline before first vaccination. The treatment or condition label here, explained by the study, means: meningococcal conjugate vaccine given as trial control. Vaccinee samples came from UK trials COV001 and COV002, including a single-blind randomized controlled phase 2/3 trial of AZD1222 (ChAdOx1 nCoV-19) in healthy adults. For TCRbeta chain sequencing, PBMC samples were collected from trial participants at day 0 and at day 28 after the second dose. Study-wide findings and limitations: After two AZD1222 doses, spike-specific TCR breadth and depth were significantly higher than at day 0 and than in MenACWY recipients. The whole spike protein was spanned by vaccine-associated CD4 TCRs, and dominant responses were seen in regions 160-218 and 743-854. Conclusions about previously exposed vaccinees are limited, since just a handful of AZD1222 recipients were seropositive for SARS-CoV-2 at baseline. No day 14 peak-response samples were available, so repertoires were characterized only after the peak T cell response. The 56-69-year group was small, and its depth increase did not reach significance, likely because of low power. Nearly half of unique spike-specific TCRs reportedly recognized epitopes outside regions mutated in the B.1.351 and B.1.1.7 variants. Participants were mostly white British, with more females than males. The authors suggested clonal diversity may have been underestimated.

The CDR3 sequence holds 13 residues, the cysteine and phenylalanine included. Only the CDR3 DNA is retained, 39 bases long and in frame from the first base. V is clipped by 5 bases and J by 0 bases, and the sequence between their germline boundaries is 7 bases long. Looking up the germline V gene yields CDR1 MDHEN and CDR2 SYDVKM. The clonotype was recovered from an adult in good health. The sequencing used peripheral blood, collected on day 0 of MenACWY control vaccination. The chain is assembled from TRBV28 and TRBJ1-2; the D gene is not confidently resolved. The CDR3 reads CASSPSANYGYTF. The DNA sequence is as follows: TGTGCCAGCAGTCCCTCAGCTAACTATGGCTACACCTTC.